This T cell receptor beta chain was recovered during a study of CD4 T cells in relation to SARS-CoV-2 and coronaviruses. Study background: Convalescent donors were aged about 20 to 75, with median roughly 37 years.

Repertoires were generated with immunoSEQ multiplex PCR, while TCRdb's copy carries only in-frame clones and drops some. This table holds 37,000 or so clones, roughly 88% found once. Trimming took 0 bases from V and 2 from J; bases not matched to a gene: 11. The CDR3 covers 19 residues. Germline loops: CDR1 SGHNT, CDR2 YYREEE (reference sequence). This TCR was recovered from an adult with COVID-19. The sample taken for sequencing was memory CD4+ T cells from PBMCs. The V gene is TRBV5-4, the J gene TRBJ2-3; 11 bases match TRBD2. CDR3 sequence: CASSLVGLAGGIPTDTQYF. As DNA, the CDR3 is TGTGCCAGCAGCTTGGTTGGTCTAGCGGGAGGTATCCCCACAGATACGCAGTATTTT.